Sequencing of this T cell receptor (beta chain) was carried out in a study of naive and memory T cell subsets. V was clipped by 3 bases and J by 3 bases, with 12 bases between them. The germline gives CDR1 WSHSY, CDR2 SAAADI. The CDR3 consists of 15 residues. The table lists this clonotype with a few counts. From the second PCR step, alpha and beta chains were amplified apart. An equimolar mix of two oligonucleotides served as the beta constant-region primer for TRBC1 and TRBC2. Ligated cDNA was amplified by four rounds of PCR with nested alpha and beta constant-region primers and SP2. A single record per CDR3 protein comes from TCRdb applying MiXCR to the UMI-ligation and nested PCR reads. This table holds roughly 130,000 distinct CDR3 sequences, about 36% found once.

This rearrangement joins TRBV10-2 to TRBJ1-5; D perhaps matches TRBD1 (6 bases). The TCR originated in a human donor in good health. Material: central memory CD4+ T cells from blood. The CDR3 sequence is CASSDRGFTNQPQHF. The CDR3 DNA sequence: TGCGCCAGCAGTGACAGGGGATTTACCAATCAGCCCCAGCATTTT.